This TCR beta chain was recovered during a study of T cell responses to AZD1222 COVID-19 vaccine. Trimming removed 2 bases at V and 0 bases at J, with 7 bases between. Per the germline V gene, CDR1 is MNHEY and CDR2 is SVGAGI. This CDR3 is built from 14 residues. Some clones are missing from TCRdb's copy, which holds only in-frame ones; the method was immunoSEQ multiplex PCR. The table records approximately 94,000 clones, 88% of them present only once. V and J are TRBV6-5 and TRBJ1-1; no clear D gene. The sample consisted of peripheral blood, taken on day 0 of AZD1222 vaccination. The TCR comes from an adult in good health. CDR3 in DNA: TGTGCCAGCAGTTACGGAGGACTGAACACTGAAGCTTTCTTT. Translating gives CASSYGGLNTEAFF.